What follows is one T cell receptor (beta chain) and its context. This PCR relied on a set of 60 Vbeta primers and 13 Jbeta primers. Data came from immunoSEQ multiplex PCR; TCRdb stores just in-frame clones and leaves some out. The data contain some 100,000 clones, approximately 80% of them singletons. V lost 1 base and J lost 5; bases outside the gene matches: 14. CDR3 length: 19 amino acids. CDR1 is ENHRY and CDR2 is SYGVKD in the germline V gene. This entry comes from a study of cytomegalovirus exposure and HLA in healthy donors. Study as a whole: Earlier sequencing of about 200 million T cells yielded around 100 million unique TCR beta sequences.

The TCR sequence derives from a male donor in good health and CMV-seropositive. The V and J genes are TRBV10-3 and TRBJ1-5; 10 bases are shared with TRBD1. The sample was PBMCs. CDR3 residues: CAISEWPGQGPLSDQPQHF. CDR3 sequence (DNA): TGTGCCATCAGTGAGTGGCCGGGACAGGGGCCTCTGTCGGATCAGCCCCAGCATTTT.